The source of this TCR beta chain is a study of cytomegalovirus exposure and HLA in healthy donors. Whole-study findings and limits: In a later analysis, CMV-associated beta chains were mostly HLA-associated, it appeared. Later genetic work tied a missense DCLRE1C variant to beta-chain V and J trimming.

As to this clone: What it recognizes is unknown.

Researchers ran the PCR with 60 Vbeta and 13 Jbeta primers. Produced via immunoSEQ multiplex PCR; TCRdb's table is partial and in-frame only. Of approximately 80,000 clones listed, approximately 72% were seen once; the top ten hold around 10%. Everyone who donated was a healthy bone marrow donor. The receptor was isolated from a woman in her forties in good health and CMV-seropositive. Sequenced: PBMCs.

The CDR3 sequence is CASSQGGYEQYF. CDR3 coding DNA: TGTGCCAGTAGTCAAGGGGGATACGAGCAGTACTTC. This rearrangement joins TRBV19 to TRBJ2-7, with a possible D match to TRBD1 (6 bases). CDR1 is LNHDA, CDR2 SQIVND, per germline (reference sequence). There are 12 residues in the CDR3. Trimming left V 5 bases short and J 4 bases short, with 9 bases between.